The 9 T cell receptor beta chains presented below share a single source sample, sequenced in a study of blood T cell repertoires in COVID-19. The data were produced by immunoSEQ multiplex PCR, yet TCRdb's version contains in-frame clones alone and is incomplete. The profile shows under 500,000 clones, around 89% of them singletons. Specimen: peripheral blood. The receptor source for this set is a woman younger than 45 with acute or convalescent COVID-19.

V is TRBV4-1 and J is TRBJ1-5; D call uncertain. CDR3 length: 13 residues. Looked up from germline, CDR1 is MGHRA and CDR2 is YSYEKL. Trimming stripped 0 bases from V and 11 bases from J, with 11 bases between. The CDR3 bases are TGCGCCAGCAGCCAAGATATTAGGAGATCCCAGCATTTT. It yields the protein CASSQDIRRSQHF.

This clone was seen only once. The rearrangement uses TRBV28 and TRBJ2-3; tentative D call: TRBD2 (6 bases). The V end was cut by 3 bases, the J end by 6 bases, with 16 bases between. This CDR3 contains 15 residues. CDR1 MDHEN and CDR2 SYDVKM come from the germline V gene. For the CDR3, the DNA is TGTGCCAGCAGTTTCCTCACCGGAGGGGCCGATACGCAGTATTTT. Protein: CASSFLTGGADTQYF.

The chain combines TRBV18 with TRBJ2-4, with 12 bases matching TRBD1. Trimming cost V 3 bases and J 1 base; bases outside gene matches: 19. CDR1 is KGHSH and CDR2 is LQKENI in the germline V gene. CDR3 size: 22 residues. CDR3 region: CASSPSIVPGQGARGAKNIQYF. CDR3 nucleotides: TGTGCCAGCTCACCCTCGATTGTCCCGGGACAGGGGGCGAGGGGGGCCAAAAACATTCAGTACTTC. The full variable domain, completed using reference TRBV18 and TRBJ2-4, is NAGVMQNPRHLVRRRGQEARLRCSPMKGHSHVYWYRQLPEEGLKFMVYLQKENIIDESGMPKERFSAEFPKEGPSILRIQQVVRGDSAAYFCASSPSIVPGQGARGAKNIQYFGAGTRLSVL.

The chain combines TRBV11-2 with TRBJ2-3; TRBD2 might be the D (6 bases). This CDR3 comprises 14 residues. Germline CDR1 and CDR2: SGHAT and FQNNGV. The ends were cut back, 5 bases at V and 2 bases at J, with 11 bases in the middle. The CDR3 here is CASSPLAFTDTQYF. The DNA for the CDR3 is TGTGCCAGCAGCCCACTAGCCTTCACAGATACGCAGTATTTT.

This chain links TRBV7-6 with TRBJ2-7; no reliable D call. The CDR3 is 11 amino acids. Trimming removed 4 bases at V and 6 bases at J, with 7 bases between. Per germline, CDR1 SGHVS and CDR2 FNYEAQ. In DNA form, the CDR3 reads TGTGCCAGCAGCTCCGGTTTCGAGCAGTACTTC. This encodes CASSSGFEQYF.

The chain has TRBV5-1 and TRBJ2-1; D perhaps matches TRBD2 (6 bases). This CDR3 is built from 15 residues. Germline CDR1 SGHRS, CDR2 YFSETQ. Trimming left V 2 bases short and J 4 bases short, with 13 bases between. The CDR3 DNA is TGCGCCAGCAGCTTAAATTCCGGGAGATACAATGAGCAGTTCTTC. This gives the protein CASSLNSGRYNEQFF.

This clone appeared a single time. The V call is TRBV15, the J call TRBJ2-5; perhaps TRBD1 as D (6 bases). The V and J ends lost 5 bases and 8 bases respectively, with 12 bases between them. CDR3 size: 12 residues. Per the germline V gene, CDR1 is LNHNV and CDR2 is YYDKDF (reference sequence). The CDR3 bases are TGTGCCACCAGCCCAGGGGTCAATACCCAGTACTTC. Translated: CATSPGVNTQYF. The full variable domain, in which reference TRBV15 and TRBJ2-5 provide the parts outside the CDR3, is DAMVIQNPRYQVTQFGKPVTLSCSQTLNHNVMYWYQQKSSQAPKLLFHYYDKDFNNEADTPDNFQSRRPNTSFCFLDIRSPGLGDTAMYLCATSPGVNTQYFGPGTRLLVL.

V and J are TRBV28 and TRBJ1-5; 7 bases fit TRBD1. V trimming: 1 base; J trimming: 8 bases; junction bases outside the gene matches: 5. Germline V gives CDR1 MDHEN, CDR2 SYDVKM. This CDR3 region has 14 residues. For the CDR3, the DNA is TGTGCCAGCAGTTTATCGACAGGGCGGGAGCCCCAGCATTTT. Protein product: CASSLSTGREPQHF.

The chain uses TRBV6-5 and TRBJ1-2, with 7 positions matching TRBD1. The V segment lost 6 bases and the J segment 2 bases; nucleotides outside the gene matches: 6. The CDR3 spans 14 residues. CDR1 is MNHEY, CDR2 SVGAGI, per germline. In DNA form, the CDR3 reads TGTGCCAGCAGACAACAGACAGGGAACTATGGCTACACCTTC. As protein: CASRQQTGNYGYTF.